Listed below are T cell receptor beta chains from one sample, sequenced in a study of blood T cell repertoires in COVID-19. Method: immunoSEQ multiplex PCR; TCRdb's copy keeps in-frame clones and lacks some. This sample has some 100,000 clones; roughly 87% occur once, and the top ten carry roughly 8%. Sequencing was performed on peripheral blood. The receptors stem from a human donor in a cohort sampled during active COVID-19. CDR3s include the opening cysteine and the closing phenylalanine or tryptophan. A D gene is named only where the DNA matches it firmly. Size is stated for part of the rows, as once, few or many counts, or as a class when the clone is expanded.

CDR3 protein: CASSDPVRLKLFF
CDR3 DNA: TGTGCCAGCAGTGATCCCGTCAGGCTAAAACTGTTTTTT
V gene: TRBV25-1
J gene: TRBJ1-4
D gene: NA
clone size: NA

CDR3 protein: CASRWTSATSYEQYF
CDR3 DNA: TGCGCCAGCAGGTGGACTAGCGCTACCTCCTACGAGCAGTACTTC
V gene: TRBV5-1
J gene: TRBJ2-7
D gene: TRBD2
clone size: NA

CDR3 protein: CASRRTSYEQYF
CDR3 DNA: TGTGCCAGCAGGAGGACTAGCTACGAGCAGTACTTC
V gene: TRBV12-3/TRBV12-4
J gene: TRBJ2-7
D gene: TRBD2
clone size: NA

CDR3 protein: CASSLTTAYGYTF
CDR3 DNA: TGTGCCAGCAGCTTAACGACAGCGTATGGCTACACCTTC
V gene: TRBV7-3
J gene: TRBJ1-2
D gene: NA
clone size: few

CDR3 protein: CASSQDAGYYIPYEQYF
CDR3 DNA: TGTGCCAGCAGCCAAGACGCGGGATACTACATTCCATACGAGCAGTACTTC
V gene: TRBV3-1/TRBV3-2
J gene: TRBJ2-7
D gene: NA
clone size: NA

CDR3 protein: CASRKGAGGYTF
CDR3 DNA: TGTGCCAGTAGGAAGGGGGCAGGTGGCTACACCTTC
V gene: TRBV19
J gene: TRBJ1-2
D gene: TRBD1
clone size: NA

CDR3 protein: CASSFGNEQFF
CDR3 DNA: TGCGCCAGCAGTTTCGGGAATGAGCAGTTCTTC
V gene: TRBV4-1
J gene: TRBJ2-1
D gene: NA
clone size: NA

CDR3 protein: CASSLDQWSSGRNEQFF
CDR3 DNA: TGTGCCAGCAGCTTAGATCAGTGGTCTAGCGGGAGAAATGAGCAGTTCTTC
V gene: TRBV11-2
J gene: TRBJ2-1
D gene: TRBD2
clone size: NA

CDR3 protein: CASALQGAEGYTF
CDR3 DNA: TGTGCTAGTGCCCTTCAGGGGGCCGAGGGCTACACCTTC
V gene: TRBV12-5
J gene: TRBJ1-2
D gene: TRBD1
clone size: NA

CDR3 protein: CASSQDLVSAGGFSYEQYF
CDR3 DNA: TGTGCCAGCAGCCAAGATCTGGTATCGGCAGGCGGGTTCTCCTACGAGCAGTACTTC
V gene: TRBV4-2
J gene: TRBJ2-7
D gene: NA
clone size: NA

CDR3 protein: CASSPIMNTEAFF
CDR3 DNA: TGTGCCAGCTCACCAATAATGAACACTGAAGCTTTCTTT
V gene: TRBV18
J gene: TRBJ1-1
D gene: NA
clone size: NA

CDR3 protein: CASRAGGENTEAFF
CDR3 DNA: TGTGCCAGCAGGGCGGGGGGGGAGAACACTGAAGCTTTCTTT
V gene: TRBV6-5
J gene: TRBJ1-1
D gene: NA
clone size: NA

CDR3 protein: CASSLGSGAPYEQYF
CDR3 DNA: TGCGCCAGCAGCTTGGGTAGCGGGGCGCCTTACGAGCAGTACTTC
V gene: TRBV5-1
J gene: TRBJ2-7
D gene: TRBD2
clone size: NA

CDR3 protein: CASSYSLGLGGEQYF
CDR3 DNA: TGTGCCAGCAGTTACTCTTTGGGACTAGGGGGGGAGCAGTACTTC
V gene: TRBV6-5
J gene: TRBJ2-7
D gene: TRBD2
clone size: NA

CDR3 protein: CASSITSGGYTDTQYF
CDR3 DNA: TGTGCCAGTAGTATAACTAGCGGGGGCTACACAGATACGCAGTATTTT
V gene: TRBV19
J gene: TRBJ2-3
D gene: TRBD2
clone size: NA

CDR3 protein: CASSLQGENTEAFF
CDR3 DNA: TGTGCCAGCTCGCTACAGGGAGAGAACACTGAAGCTTTCTTT
V gene: TRBV18
J gene: TRBJ1-1
D gene: NA
clone size: few